The source of this T cell receptor (beta chain) is a study of Ad26.COV2.S vaccination and SARS-CoV-2 variants. The overall study: Of the COV1001 trial arms, the Ad26.COV2.S arm included the donor. Each vaccinee took Ad26.COV2.S intramuscularly, once or twice 56 days apart.

Generated by immunoSEQ multiplex PCR, the TCRdb table keeps only in-frame clones and is missing some. The repertoire has about 500,000 clones, 89% of them found once; the top ten carry about 1.5%. Treatment indicated: some 20 received Ad26.COV2.S at low or high dose, single or two shots; 5 received placebo; per-sample allocation not given. Specimen acquisition occurred on day 63 following the initial vaccine or placebo injection. This adult donor, from Boston, was 18-55 years old. The administered vaccine (an Ad26 vector) expressed Wuhan-strain SARS-CoV-2 spike. This receptor was taken from a person between 18 and 65 years old who received the Ad26.COV2.S COVID-19 vaccine or a placebo. Sample: peripheral blood, taken in a trial of Ad26.COV2.S vaccine versus placebo.

The CDR3 DNA sequence: TGTGCCAGCAGCGTGACCCTGGGACAGGGTGGTGAAAAACTGTTTTTT. Its translation is CASSVTLGQGGEKLFF. The chain is built from TRBV9 and TRBJ1-4, with TRBD1 matching 9 bases. The CDR3 is 16 residues long. Germline CDR1 reads SGDLS; CDR2 reads YYNGEE. Trimming removed 2 bases from V and 7 bases from J; junction bases left unmatched: 9.